The present TCR beta chain was sequenced within a study of cytomegalovirus exposure and HLA in healthy donors (dated 2017 in TCRdb). Looking at the study overall: The 500 to 800 repertoires of the first cohort and the 120 or so validation repertoires were produced on the same platform, according to a later analysis. The study aimed to test whether signatures of past pathogen exposure could be identified by cataloging public T cell receptors. Along with the roughly 670-subject first cohort, a separate validation cohort of 120 different subjects was used. The study combined high-throughput TCR immunosequencing, statistical association of individual TCRs with disease status, and machine learning to predict cytomegalovirus infection status.

General conclusions and limits of the study: A later analysis found that TCRs clustered in the first cohort also tended to co-occur in the 100 to 150 validation repertoires, with approximately 93% of cluster scores above 0. Most TCR sequences were seen in very few donors, while some public TCRs were found in many individuals. The authors suggested that the approach could potentially be generalized to other disease states and immunological phenotypes. The study gave a list of about 160 TCR beta chains associated with cytomegalovirus. In vitro tests confirmed that a few of the cytomegalovirus-associated TCR beta chains recognize cytomegalovirus antigens. A later analysis had no HLA typing for the validation cohort, so co-occurrence there was scored across all 130 or so repertoires. The classifier was reported to diagnose cytomegalovirus status with high specificity and sensitivity in both the original cohort and the validation cohort.

Library preparation used the immunoSEQ multiplex PCR assay. Regarding the original processing steps: To diagnose cytomegalovirus status from the catalog of TCR beta chain sequences, a statistical classification framework was built. TCRdb carries this immuneACCESS record with in-frame sequences only. Its versions omit some clonotypes, under half of them owing to an unresolved V gene in the studies checked, with the rest unexplained. V, J and clone size are those of that table, while D and trimming were read from the DNA. Here the sample has roughly 100,000 clones; around 96% occur a single time. The ten largest clones take up almost 0.9% of the sample. Notes on this clone: Its specific antigen is unknown. No base qualities exist here, and no much larger clone lies one base off it.

The trim is 1 base for V and 7 bases for J, with a gap of 17 bases between the germline ends. The CDR3 holds 15 amino acids from the cysteine to the phenylalanine. The retained sequence is limited to the CDR3, 45 bases, with the frame set at the first base. CDR1 SGHAT and CDR2 FQNNGV were looked up in the germline V gene. Separate from the approximately 700-subject first cohort, the validation cohort of some 130 subjects was the group to which the donors belonged. The sequence is built from TRBV11-2 and TRBJ2-7; possibly the D gene is TRBD2, per 6 matching bases. The sequence was obtained from a woman aged 18-35 years in good health and CMV-seronegative. The sample comprised PBMCs. This receptor has the CDR3 CASSLVRDPGGEQYF. The nucleotide sequence reads as follows: TGTGCCAGCAGCTTAGTTAGGGATCCTGGAGGGGAGCAGTACTTC.